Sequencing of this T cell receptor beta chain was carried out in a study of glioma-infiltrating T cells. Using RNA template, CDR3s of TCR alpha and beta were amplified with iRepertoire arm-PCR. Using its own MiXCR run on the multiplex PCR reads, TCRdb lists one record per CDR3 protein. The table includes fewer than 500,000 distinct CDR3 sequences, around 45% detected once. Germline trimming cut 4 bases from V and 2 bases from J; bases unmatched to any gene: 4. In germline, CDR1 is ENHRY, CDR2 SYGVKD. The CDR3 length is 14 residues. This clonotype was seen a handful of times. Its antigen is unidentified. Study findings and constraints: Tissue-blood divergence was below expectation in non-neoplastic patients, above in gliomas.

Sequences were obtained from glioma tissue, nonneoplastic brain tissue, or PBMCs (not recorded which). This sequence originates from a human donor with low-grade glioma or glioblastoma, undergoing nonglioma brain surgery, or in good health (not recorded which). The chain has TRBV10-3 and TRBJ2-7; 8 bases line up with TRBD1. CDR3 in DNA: TGTGCCATCAGTGTGGGGACAGGAGCCTACGAGCAGTACTTC. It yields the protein CAISVGTGAYEQYF.